One and the same sample provided the 12 T cell receptor beta chains below, sequenced in a study of blood T cell repertoires in COVID-19. This table comes from immunoSEQ multiplex PCR, and its TCRdb copy is limited to in-frame clones, with some not included. The sample lists 75,000 to 80,000 clones, approximately 90% occurring once. Specimen: peripheral blood. The receptors here all came from a human donor in a cohort sampled during active COVID-19.

The CDR3 DNA reads TGTGCCAGAAGCCCCGGGACAGGGACAGGGCTGAATGAGCAGTTCTTC. It encodes CARSPGTGTGLNEQFF. V is TRBV5-3 and J is TRBJ2-1; 9 bases are shared with TRBD1. TRBV5-3 is recorded as an ORF, its role being uncertain. Trimming at V came to 4 bases and at J to 7 bases, leaving 12 bases not matched to a gene. The CDR3 has 16 residues.

The chain links TRBV18 to TRBJ2-2; 7 nucleotides match TRBD1. V lost 4 bases and J lost 7; bases outside the gene matches: 3. Germline values: CDR1 KGHSH, CDR2 LQKENI. The CDR3 spans 13 residues. CDR3 coding DNA: TGTGCCAGCTCACTCGACAGGGACGGGGAGCTGTTTTTT. It yields the protein CASSLDRDGELFF.

The V call is TRBV3-1 (or the pseudogene TRBV3-2), the J call TRBJ2-5; D gene uncertain. Per the germline V gene, CDR1 is LGHDT and CDR2 is YNNKEL (reference sequence). The CDR3 runs to 12 residues. V lost 4 bases and J 2 bases, leaving 5 bases between the germline ends. CDR3 bases: TGTGCCAGCAGCCGCAGGCAAGAGACCCAGTACTTC. This sequence encodes CASSRRQETQYF.

J is TRBJ2-3 and V is TRBV6-2 or TRBV6-3; the D gene is possibly TRBD2 (5 bases). Germline lookup yields CDR1 MNHEY and CDR2 SVGEGT. The V end lost 6 bases, the J end lost 2 bases, and 12 bases lay between the germline ends. This CDR3 contains 14 residues. The CDR3 protein is CASSRGLTTDTQYF. The CDR3 nucleotides read TGTGCCAGCAGCAGAGGACTGACCACAGATACGCAGTATTTT.

The rearrangement links TRBV7-9 to TRBJ1-1; D remains unclear. The CDR3 length is 15 residues. Per germline, CDR1 SEHNR and CDR2 FQNEAQ (reference sequence). V was pared by 7 bases and J by 0 bases, with 15 bases between. The DNA for the CDR3 is TGTGCCAGCACCCGAAGGGCGGGATTGAACACTGAAGCTTTCTTT. This gives the protein CASTRRAGLNTEAFF.

V gene TRBV2 combines with J gene TRBJ2-3; perhaps TRBD1 as D (5 bases). Germline V gives CDR1 SNHLY, CDR2 FYNNEI. V was pared by 5 bases and J by 3 bases, with 15 bases between. This CDR3 spans 15 amino acids. CDR3: CASSSVNRITDTQYF. The CDR3, as DNA: TGTGCCAGCAGTAGTGTGAACAGGATAACAGATACGCAGTATTTT.

CDR3 in amino acids: CASSFRDSSGNTIYF. CDR3 nucleotides: TGTGCCAGCAGTTTCCGGGACAGCTCTGGAAACACCATATATTTT. The rearrangement uses TRBV28 and TRBJ1-3, with 7 bases matching TRBD1. Per the germline V gene, CDR1 is MDHEN and CDR2 is SYDVKM. There are 15 residues in the CDR3. The trim removed 3 bases at V and 0 bases at J, leaving 2 bases unmatched.

This clone was counted once. The V and J genes are TRBV5-4 and TRBJ2-1, with 9 nucleotides matching TRBD1. Trimming took 4 bases from V and 0 from J; bases not matched to a gene: 5. The CDR3 contains 16 residues. The V gene's germline CDR1 is SGHNT and CDR2 YYREEE (reference sequence). CDR3 amino acids: CASSPGTGSSYNEQFF. The DNA for the CDR3 is TGTGCCAGCAGCCCGGGGACAGGGAGCTCCTACAATGAGCAGTTCTTC.

This chain connects TRBV7-2 to TRBJ2-5; D call uncertain. Trimming left V 5 bases short and J 5 bases short, with 12 bases between. The germline V gene has CDR1 SGHTA and CDR2 FQGNSA. The CDR3 is 13 amino acids. For the CDR3, the DNA is TGTGCCAGCAGCAAAGACACGGTCGAGACCCAGTACTTC. This encodes CASSKDTVETQYF.

This CDR3 reads CAIRDRVDSPLHF. Here the CDR3 DNA reads TGTGCCATCCGGGACAGGGTAGACTCACCCCTCCACTTT. The chain combines TRBV10-3 with TRBJ1-6; TRBD1 agrees at 9 bases. There are 13 residues in the CDR3. Per germline, CDR1 ENHRY and CDR2 SYGVKD. Trimming at V came to 8 bases and at J to 10 bases, leaving 6 bases not matched to a gene.

V usage is TRBV9 and J usage is TRBJ2-7; 9 nucleotides match TRBD2. Germline V CDR1 and CDR2: SGDLS, YYNGEE. CDR3 length: 15 amino acids. The V and J ends lost 3 bases and 2 bases, in that order; junction bases with no gene match: 6. In nucleotides, the CDR3 is TGTGCCAGCAGCGAAACTAGCGGGCCGACCTACGAGCAGTACTTC. Its translation is CASSETSGPTYEQYF.

This clone was detected a few times. V gene TRBV30 combines with J gene TRBJ1-5, with 7 bases lining up with TRBD1. The CDR3 extends over 13 amino acids. CDR1 is GTSNPN, CDR2 SVGIG, per germline (reference sequence). Trimming removed 3 bases from V and 2 bases from J; junction bases left unmatched: 1. The CDR3 nucleotides read TGTGCCTGGAGCGGACAGGGCAATCAGCCCCAGCATTTT. Encoded protein: CAWSGQGNQPQHF.